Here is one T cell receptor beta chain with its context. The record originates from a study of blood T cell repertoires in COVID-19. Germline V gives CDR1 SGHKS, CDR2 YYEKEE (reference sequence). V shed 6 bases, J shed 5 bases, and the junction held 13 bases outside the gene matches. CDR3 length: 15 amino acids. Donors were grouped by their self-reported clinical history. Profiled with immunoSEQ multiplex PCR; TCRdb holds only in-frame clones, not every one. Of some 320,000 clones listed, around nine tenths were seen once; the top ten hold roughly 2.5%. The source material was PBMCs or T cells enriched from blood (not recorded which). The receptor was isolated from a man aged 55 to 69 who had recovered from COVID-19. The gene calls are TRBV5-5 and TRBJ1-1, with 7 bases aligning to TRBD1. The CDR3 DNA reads TGTGCCAGCACCCCTCAGGTACAGGGGCTGACTGAAGCTTTCTTT. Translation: CASTPQVQGLTEAFF.